This T cell receptor beta chain was captured by sequencing in a study of cytomegalovirus exposure and HLA in healthy donors. Study-level information: Of all 360 or so donors who were genotyped, roughly 83% belonged to the Caucasian-associated ancestry cluster.

This clone was counted between two and nine times. Its antigen is unidentified. Though probably carrying unrecorded immune exposures, donors were nominally healthy at sampling. Vbeta (60) and Jbeta (13) primers were used in the PCR. Clones were read by immunoSEQ multiplex PCR, and TCRdb kept only the in-frame ones, dropping some. The sample comprises 75,000 to 100,000 clones, around 64% of which are singletons, and roughly 3.2% rests with the top ten. In germline, CDR1 is SGHNT, CDR2 YYREEE (reference sequence). CDR3 length equals 12 residues. The V and J ends lost 2 bases and 7 bases respectively, with 9 bases between them. The study's findings and limits: Associated with HLA alleles at 0.05 false discovery rate in a later analysis were some 16,000 TCR beta sequences. For most TCR beta V segments, an earlier analysis put the productive rate at about 87% or about 30% of the time.

The sequence was obtained from a man aged 55 to 69 in good health and CMV-seronegative. The chain uses TRBV5-4 and TRBJ1-2; no definite D call. The sample comprised PBMCs. The DNA of the CDR3 is TGTGCCAGCAGCTTAGATCAGGTTGGCTACACCTTC. As protein: CASSLDQVGYTF. The whole variable domain, filled in from reference TRBV5-4 and TRBJ1-2, reads ETGVTQSPTHLIKTRGQQVTLRCSSQSGHNTVSWYQQALGQGPQFIFQYYREEENGRGNFPPRFSGLQFPNYSSELNVNALELDDSALYLCASSLDQVGYTFGSGTRLTVV.